These 25 T cell receptor beta chains were sequenced from one sample in a study of blood T cells in healthy people across ages. PCR was performed a second time for 7 to 11 cycles using a sample-barcoded 5' primer and a J-beta primer mix. One entry per CDR3 protein, called by TCRdb with MiXCR from the 5' RACE reads. Of about 1.8 million distinct CDR3 sequences in the sample, about 49% are singletons; the top ten hold approximately 2%. The sample was blood. Receptors were obtained from a woman aged 40 to 50 in good health.

The CDR3 sequence: CASSYGLARVDTQYF. DNA of the CDR3: TGTGCCAGCAGTTATGGACTAGCGAGGGTAGATACGCAGTATTTT. The chain employs TRBV6-2 or TRBV6-3 and TRBJ2-3, with TRBD2 matching 9 bases. Germline V gene lookup returns CDR1 MNHEY and CDR2 SVGEGT. Trimming removed 3 bases from V and 5 bases from J; junction bases left unmatched: 6. The CDR3 length is 15 residues.

This clonotype occurred once. A clone one base away is much larger, so this may be a read error. The chain recombines TRBV29-1 with TRBJ2-7; D gene uncertain. The CDR3 has 13 residues. The germline gives CDR1 SQVTM, CDR2 ANQGSEA. The CDR3 sequence: CSVTAGLSYGQYF. The DNA for the CDR3 is TGCAGCGTTACGGCAGGCCTTAGCTACGGGCAGTACTTC.

A note on this clonotype: A read error may account for a junction end that differs from germline. The chain combines TRBV6-6 with TRBJ2-1; TRBD1 is a possible D gene (6 bases). The germline V gene encodes CDR1 MNHNY and CDR2 SVGAGI (reference sequence). The CDR3 is 13 residues long. The CDR3 reads CASTYAGASEQFF. The CDR3 DNA reads as TGTGCCAGCACTTACGCAGGGGCCAGTGAGCAGTTCTTC.

In its sample, this clonotype was seen a few times. The V and J genes are TRBV28 and TRBJ2-5; the D is unclear. Between the trimmed V and J ends, which lost 3 bases and 3 bases, there was a span of 11 bases. Germline CDR1 MDHEN, CDR2 SYDVKM. The CDR3 contains 14 residues. DNA of the CDR3: TGTGCCAGCAGTTTTGTGTCGCGGAAAGAGACCCAGTACTTC. This encodes CASSFVSRKETQYF.

The rearrangement joins TRBV28 to TRBJ2-5; 7 bases fit TRBD1. The J call is in doubt because the DNA end fits TRBJ2-7 better. Germline values: CDR1 MDHEN, CDR2 SYDVKM. CDR3 length: 16 residues. In DNA, the CDR3 is TGTGCCAGCAGTCCAACCGACAGGGTAGGGTCCTACGAGCAGTACTTC. Translation gives CASSPTDRVGSYEQYF.

V gene TRBV6-6 combines with J gene TRBJ2-7, with D perhaps TRBD1 (7 bases). In germline, CDR1 is MNHNY, CDR2 SVGAGI (reference sequence). V lost 5 bases and J lost 1, with 12 bases in between. The CDR3 sequence is 14 residues long. CDR3 DNA: TGTGCCAGCAGTCGCGGGACAGAATCCTACGAGCAGTACTTC. Translation: CASSRGTESYEQYF.

V gene TRBV6-5 combines with J gene TRBJ2-3; unclear D gene. The germline CDR1 and CDR2 sequences are MNHEY and SVGAGI. The CDR3 loop spans 15 amino acids. The ends were cut back, 0 bases at V and 2 bases at J, with 9 bases in the middle. CDR3 sequence: CASSYSLWNTDTQYF. The CDR3 region has the DNA TGTGCCAGCAGTTACTCGCTTTGGAACACAGATACGCAGTATTTT.

This chain uses TRBV6-5 with TRBJ2-6, with D possibly being TRBD1 (5 bases). The CDR3 sequence is 15 residues long. Germline V gives CDR1 MNHEY, CDR2 SVGAGI. Trimming cost V 5 bases and J 4 bases, with 12 bases left between them. CDR3 loop: CASSPAGQGANVLTF. The CDR3 coding sequence is TGTGCCAGCAGTCCTGCAGGGCAAGGGGCCAACGTCCTGACTTTC.

This clonotype came up many times. The rearrangement links TRBV29-1 to TRBJ2-1, with TRBD1 matching over 8 bases. CDR3 length: 16 amino acids. Germline trimming cut 3 bases from V and 7 bases from J; bases unmatched to any gene: 14. Germline loops: CDR1 SQVTM, CDR2 ANQGSEA. CDR3 amino acids: CSVERNPDRARNEQFF. The DNA of the CDR3 is TGCAGCGTTGAGAGAAACCCGGACAGGGCGAGAAATGAGCAGTTCTTC.

In this sample, this clonotype turned up a few times. The chain has TRBV6-5 and TRBJ2-7; 8 positions agree with TRBD1. CDR1 and CDR2 (germline): MNHEY, SVGAGI. Germline trimming cut 5 bases from V and 2 bases from J; bases unmatched to any gene: 2. CDR3 length: 13 amino acids. In DNA form, the CDR3 reads TGTGCCAGCAGTGACAGGGGAACCTACGAGCAGTACTTC. This translates into CASSDRGTYEQYF.

V usage is TRBV10-2 and J usage is TRBJ2-1, with 9 bases fitting TRBD1. The CDR3 runs 18 residues. J was trimmed by 2 bases and V by 3 bases; bases with no gene match: 11. Germline assignment: CDR1 WSHSY and CDR2 SAAADI. The DNA of the CDR3 is TGCGCCAGCAGTGAAATTTTACGGGACAGGGTCCCCTACAATGAGCAGTTCTTC. Encoded protein: CASSEILRDRVPYNEQFF.

The gene calls are TRBV24-1 and TRBJ2-2; TRBD1 matches 8 bases. J lost 6 bases, V lost 3 bases, and 2 bases had no gene match. The CDR3 consists of 14 residues. Germline V gene data show CDR1 as KGHDR and CDR2 as SFDVKD. The CDR3 loop is CATSDQGAAGELFF. CDR3 in DNA: TGTGCCACCAGTGATCAGGGGGCGGCCGGGGAGCTGTTTTTT.

This rearrangement joins TRBV4-1 to TRBJ1-2, with D unclear. Germline CDR1 and CDR2: MGHRA and YSYEKL. Trimming left V 5 bases short and J 3 bases short, with 13 bases between. CDR3 length equals 14 residues. In DNA form, the CDR3 reads TGCGCCAGCAGCGAAGGACCGATTGACTATGGCTACACCTTC. It encodes CASSEGPIDYGYTF.

This clonotype was observed a few times. The chain joins TRBV7-2 to TRBJ2-5; D is perhaps TRBD1 (6 bases). Germline V lookup: CDR1 SGHTA, CDR2 FQGNSA. This CDR3 region has 16 residues. The germline V and J ends were trimmed by 2 bases and 2 bases, with 15 bases remaining between them. CDR3 sequence: CASSLTGPLTQETQYF. DNA for the CDR3: TGTGCCAGCAGCTTAACAGGGCCCCTGACGCAAGAGACCCAGTACTTC. Combining the CDR3 with reference TRBV7-2 and TRBJ2-5 gives the whole variable domain GAGVSQSPSNKVTEKGKDVELRCDPISGHTALYWYRQSLGQGLEFLIYFQGNSAPDKSGLPSDRFSAERTGGSVSTLTIQRTQQEDSAVYLCASSLTGPLTQETQYFGPGTRLLVL.

The rearrangement links TRBV7-9 to TRBJ2-3; 10 nucleotides align to TRBD1. Germline assignment: CDR1 SEHNR and CDR2 FQNEAQ (reference sequence). The CDR3 runs to 15 residues. Unmatched junction bases numbered 2, after V lost 1 base and J lost 4 bases. The CDR3 sequence is CASSLGDRGADTQYF. The DNA for the CDR3 is TGTGCCAGCAGCTTAGGGGACAGGGGAGCAGATACGCAGTATTTT. The full variable domain, completed using reference TRBV7-9 and TRBJ2-3, is DTGVSQNPRHKITKRGQNVTFRCDPISEHNRLYWYRQTLGQGPEFLTYFQNEAQLEKSRLLSDRFSAERPKGSFSTLEIQRTEQGDSAMYLCASSLGDRGADTQYFGPGTRLTVL.

This clonotype was observed a handful of times. CDR3 DNA sequence: TGTGCCACCAGCAGAGATCGGTCAGTCCAAGAGACCCAGTACTTC. This gives the protein CATSRDRSVQETQYF. This chain links TRBV15 with TRBJ2-5, with unresolved D. The CDR3 consists of 15 residues. Trimming pared 0 bases from V and 1 base from J, leaving 9 bases between. Per germline, CDR1 LNHNV and CDR2 YYDKDF (reference sequence).

V usage is TRBV24-1 and J usage is TRBJ2-7, with D possibly matching TRBD2 (6 bases). Germline lookup yields CDR1 KGHDR and CDR2 SFDVKD. The CDR3 consists of 13 residues. V dropped 6 bases and J dropped 7 bases, with 15 bases sitting between them. For the CDR3, the DNA is TGTGCCACCAGTTCAATGGCGGGGAGAGAGCAGTACTTC. It codes for CATSSMAGREQYF.

The chain links TRBV9 to TRBJ2-1, with D unclear. CDR3 size: 15 residues. The germline gives CDR1 SGDLS, CDR2 YYNGEE. V was cut by 0 bases and J by 0 bases, with 7 bases left in between. The DNA for the CDR3 is TGTGCCAGCAGCGTAGCTCCGAGCTCCTACAATGAGCAGTTCTTC. It is translated as CASSVAPSSYNEQFF.

In its sample, this clonotype was seen a few times. The chain recombines TRBV5-1 with TRBJ2-5, with D unresolved. Trimming removed 0 bases at V and 5 bases at J, with 11 bases between. Per germline, CDR1 SGHRS and CDR2 YFSETQ. This CDR3 is 14 amino acids long. CDR3 residues: CASSLGVGPETQYF. In DNA form, the CDR3 reads TGCGCCAGCAGCTTGGGTGTGGGTCCGGAGACCCAGTACTTC.

The chain uses TRBV20-1 and TRBJ1-5; D remains ambiguous. Per germline, CDR1 DFQATT and CDR2 SNEGSKA (reference sequence). The CDR3 is 15 amino acids. V was trimmed by 1 base and J by 0 bases, leaving 10 bases between them. CDR3 residues: CSARVGPDSNQPQHF. CDR3 nucleotide sequence: TGCAGTGCTAGAGTTGGGCCCGATAGCAATCAGCCCCAGCATTTT.

Worth noting for this clonotype: Germline is not matched at one junction end, which may reflect a read error. The gene calls are TRBV12-3 or TRBV12-4 and TRBJ1-6, with TRBD1 matching over 7 bases. CDR3 length: 13 amino acids. Written as DNA, the CDR3 is TGTGACAGCAGTCTCGACAGGGATTCACCCCTCCACTTT. Encoded protein: CDSSLDRDSPLHF.

This clonotype has just a few counts. CDR3 loop: CASSFTDRGYEQYF. For the CDR3, the DNA is TGTGCCAGCAGTTTTACCGATAGAGGCTACGAGCAGTACTTC. J is TRBJ2-7 and V is TRBV12-3 or TRBV12-4; D is unresolved. The V and J ends lost 3 bases and 3 bases respectively, with 12 bases between them. CDR3 size: 14 residues.

In this sample, this clonotype turned up a few times. The V call is TRBV6-2 or TRBV6-3, the J call TRBJ2-7; no clear D gene. The CDR3 extends over 17 amino acids. Germline CDR1 MNHEY, CDR2 SVGEGT. V lost 4 bases and J lost 4, with 23 bases in between. The CDR3 DNA reads TGTGCCAGCAGTTCTTCCCCTGGCAACTCTGCCATTTACGAGCAGTACTTC. Protein: CASSSSPGNSAIYEQYF.

The rearrangement joins TRBV5-1 to TRBJ2-5; D may be TRBD1 or TRBD2 (5 bases each). The germline V and J ends were trimmed by 4 bases and 5 bases, with 18 bases remaining between them. The CDR3 runs to 15 residues. Germline values: CDR1 SGHRS, CDR2 YFSETQ. The CDR3 is CASSADSGRSETQYF. Here the CDR3 DNA reads TGCGCCAGCAGCGCCGACTCGGGGCGTTCGGAGACCCAGTACTTC.

The V call is TRBV7-9, the J call TRBJ2-3, with 7 bases aligning to TRBD1. CDR1 is SEHNR, CDR2 FQNEAQ, per germline (reference sequence). The CDR3 extends over 13 amino acids. V dropped 2 bases and J dropped 14; count of bases not matched to a gene: 10. For the CDR3, the DNA is TGTGCCAGCAGCTTAACTTTTACAGGGGATGGGTATTTT. It yields the protein CASSLTFTGDGYF. Complete variable domain (other parts from reference TRBV7-9 and TRBJ2-3): DTGVSQNPRHKITKRGQNVTFRCDPISEHNRLYWYRQTLGQGPEFLTYFQNEAQLEKSRLLSDRFSAERPKGSFSTLEIQRTEQGDSAMYLCASSLTFTGDGYFGPGTRLTVL.